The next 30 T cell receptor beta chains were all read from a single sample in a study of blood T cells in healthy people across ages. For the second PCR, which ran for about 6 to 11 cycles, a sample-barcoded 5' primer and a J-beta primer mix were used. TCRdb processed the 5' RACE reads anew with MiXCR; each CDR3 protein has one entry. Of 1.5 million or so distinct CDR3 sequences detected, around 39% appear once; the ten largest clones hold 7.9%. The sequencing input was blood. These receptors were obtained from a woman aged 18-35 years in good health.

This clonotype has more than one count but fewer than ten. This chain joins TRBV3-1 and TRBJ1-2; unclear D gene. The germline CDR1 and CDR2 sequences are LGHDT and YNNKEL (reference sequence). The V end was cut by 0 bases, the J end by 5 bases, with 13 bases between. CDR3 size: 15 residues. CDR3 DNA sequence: TGTGCCAGCAGCCAAGAGGGTTATACTCCATATGGCTACACCTTC. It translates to CASSQEGYTPYGYTF. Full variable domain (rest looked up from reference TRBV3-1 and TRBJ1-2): DTAVSQTPKYLVTQMGNDKSIKCEQNLGHDTMYWYKQDSKKFLKIMFSYNNKELIINETVPNRFSPKSPDKAHLNLHINSLELGDSAVYFCASSQEGYTPYGYTFGSGTRLTVV.

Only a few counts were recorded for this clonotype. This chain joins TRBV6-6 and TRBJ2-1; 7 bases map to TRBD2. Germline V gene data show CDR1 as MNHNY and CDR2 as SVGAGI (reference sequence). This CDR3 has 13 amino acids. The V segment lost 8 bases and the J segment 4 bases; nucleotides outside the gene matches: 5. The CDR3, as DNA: TGTGCCAGCGAGGCTAGCGGATACAATGAGCAGTTCTTC. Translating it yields CASEASGYNEQFF.

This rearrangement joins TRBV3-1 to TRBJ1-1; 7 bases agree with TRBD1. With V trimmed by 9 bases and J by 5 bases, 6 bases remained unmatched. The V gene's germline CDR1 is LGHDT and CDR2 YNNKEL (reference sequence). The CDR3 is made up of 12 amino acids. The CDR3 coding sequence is TGTGCCAGTAACAGGGGTTCGACTGAAGCTTTCTTT. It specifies CASNRGSTEAFF.

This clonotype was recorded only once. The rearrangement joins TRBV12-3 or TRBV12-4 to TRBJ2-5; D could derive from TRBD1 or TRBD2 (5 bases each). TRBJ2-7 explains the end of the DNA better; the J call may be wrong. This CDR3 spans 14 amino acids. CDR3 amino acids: CASTSGTISYEQYF. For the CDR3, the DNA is TGTGCCAGCACATCGGGGACGATATCCTACGAGCAGTACTTC.

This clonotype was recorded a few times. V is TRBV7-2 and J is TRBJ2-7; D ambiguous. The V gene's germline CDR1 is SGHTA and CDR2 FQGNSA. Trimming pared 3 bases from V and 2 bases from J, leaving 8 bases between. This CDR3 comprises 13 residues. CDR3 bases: TGTGCCAGCAGCTTCCAACCGACCTACGAGCAGTACTTC. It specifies CASSFQPTYEQYF.

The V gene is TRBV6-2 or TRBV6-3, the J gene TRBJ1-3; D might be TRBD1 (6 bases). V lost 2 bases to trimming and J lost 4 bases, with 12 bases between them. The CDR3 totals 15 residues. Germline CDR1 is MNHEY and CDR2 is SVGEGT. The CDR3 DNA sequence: TGTGCCAGCAGTTACCCGGGACAATCCGGAAACACCATATATTTT. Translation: CASSYPGQSGNTIYF.

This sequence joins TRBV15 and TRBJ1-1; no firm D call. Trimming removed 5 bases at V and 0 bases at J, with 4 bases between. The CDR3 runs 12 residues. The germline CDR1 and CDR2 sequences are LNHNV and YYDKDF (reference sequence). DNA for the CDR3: TGTGCCACCAGCGAGCTGAACACTGAAGCTTTCTTT. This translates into CATSELNTEAFF.

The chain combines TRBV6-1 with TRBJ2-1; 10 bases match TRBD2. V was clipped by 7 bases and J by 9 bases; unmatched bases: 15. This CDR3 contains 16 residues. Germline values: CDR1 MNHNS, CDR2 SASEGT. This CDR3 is CASNRAGGPIVSEQFF. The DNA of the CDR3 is TGTGCCAGCAATCGAGCGGGGGGGCCGATTGTAAGTGAGCAGTTCTTC.

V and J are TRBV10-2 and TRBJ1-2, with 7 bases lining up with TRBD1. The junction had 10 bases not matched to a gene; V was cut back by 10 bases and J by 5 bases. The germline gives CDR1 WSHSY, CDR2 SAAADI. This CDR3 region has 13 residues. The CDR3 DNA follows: TGCGCCACTACGAAGGACAGGCTATATGGCTACACCTTC. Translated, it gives CATTKDRLYGYTF.

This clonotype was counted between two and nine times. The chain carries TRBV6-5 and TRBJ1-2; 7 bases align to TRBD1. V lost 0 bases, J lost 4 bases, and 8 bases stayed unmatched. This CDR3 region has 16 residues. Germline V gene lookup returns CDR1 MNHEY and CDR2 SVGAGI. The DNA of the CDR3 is TGTGCCAGCAGTTACTCGACGGGGGCAGGGGGCTATGGCTACACCTTC. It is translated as CASSYSTGAGGYGYTF.

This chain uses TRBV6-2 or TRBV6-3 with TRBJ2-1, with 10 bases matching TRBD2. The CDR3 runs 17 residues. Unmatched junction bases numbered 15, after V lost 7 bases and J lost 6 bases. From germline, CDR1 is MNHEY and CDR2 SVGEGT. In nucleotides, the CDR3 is TGTGCCAGCACCGACCCAAGAGCGGGAGGGCCCCGCAATGAGCAGTTCTTC. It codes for CASTDPRAGGPRNEQFF.

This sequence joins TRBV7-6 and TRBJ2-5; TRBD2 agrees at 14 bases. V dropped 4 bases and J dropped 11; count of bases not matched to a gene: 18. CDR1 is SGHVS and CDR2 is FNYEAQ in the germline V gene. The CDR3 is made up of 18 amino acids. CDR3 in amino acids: CASSSTSGGGILVTEQYF. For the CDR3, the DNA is TGTGCCAGCAGCTCGACTAGCGGGGGGGGGATTTTGGTAACTGAGCAGTACTTC.

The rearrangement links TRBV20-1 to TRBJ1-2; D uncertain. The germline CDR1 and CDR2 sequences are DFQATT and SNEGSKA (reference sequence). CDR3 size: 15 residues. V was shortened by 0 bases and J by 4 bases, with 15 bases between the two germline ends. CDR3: CSARDPAVDTYGYTF. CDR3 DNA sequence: TGCAGTGCTAGAGATCCGGCGGTGGATACCTATGGCTACACCTTC.

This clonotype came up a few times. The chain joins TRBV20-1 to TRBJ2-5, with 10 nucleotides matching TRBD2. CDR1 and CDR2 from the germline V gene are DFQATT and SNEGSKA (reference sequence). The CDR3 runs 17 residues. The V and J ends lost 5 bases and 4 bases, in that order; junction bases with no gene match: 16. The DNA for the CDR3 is TGCAGTGCTCGGGCCAGCGGGGGGGCCTTTCGGAGAGAGACCCAGTACTTC. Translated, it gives CSARASGGAFRRETQYF.

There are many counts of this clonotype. CDR3 protein: CASSGGTGLEPQHF. The CDR3, as DNA: TGTGCCAGCAGTGGGGGGACAGGTTTAGAGCCCCAGCATTTT. V usage is TRBV6-1 and J usage is TRBJ1-5, with 8 positions matching TRBD1. The germline V gene encodes CDR1 MNHNS and CDR2 SASEGT. With V trimmed by 4 bases and J by 8 bases, 7 bases remained unmatched. CDR3 length equals 14 residues.

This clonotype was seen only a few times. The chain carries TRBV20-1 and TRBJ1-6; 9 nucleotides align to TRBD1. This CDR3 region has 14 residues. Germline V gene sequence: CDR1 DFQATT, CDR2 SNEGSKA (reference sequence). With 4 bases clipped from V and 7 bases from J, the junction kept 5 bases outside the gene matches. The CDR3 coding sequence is TGCAGTGCTACCACCGGGACAGGGAATTCACCCCTCCACTTT. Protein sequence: CSATTGTGNSPLHF.

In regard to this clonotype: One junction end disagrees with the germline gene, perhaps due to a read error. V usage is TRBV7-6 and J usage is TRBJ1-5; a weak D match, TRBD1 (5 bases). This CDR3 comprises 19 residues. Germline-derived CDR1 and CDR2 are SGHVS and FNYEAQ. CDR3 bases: TGTGCCAGCAGCTTAGGATCCTCCGGGGGATTTGGAAGCAATCAGCCTCAGCATTTT. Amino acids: CASSLGSSGGFGSNQPQHF.

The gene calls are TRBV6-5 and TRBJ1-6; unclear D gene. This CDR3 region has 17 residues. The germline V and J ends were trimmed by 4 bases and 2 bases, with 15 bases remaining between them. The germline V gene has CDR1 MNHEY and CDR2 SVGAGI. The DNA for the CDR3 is TGTGCCAGCAGTTTCTCAGGTCGGGATACCTATAATTCACCCCTCCACTTT. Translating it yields CASSFSGRDTYNSPLHF.

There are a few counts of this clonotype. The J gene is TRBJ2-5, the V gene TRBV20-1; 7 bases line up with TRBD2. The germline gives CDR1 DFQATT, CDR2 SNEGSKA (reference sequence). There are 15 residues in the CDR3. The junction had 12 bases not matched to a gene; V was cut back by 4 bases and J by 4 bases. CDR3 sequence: CSAKPRAGDGETQYF. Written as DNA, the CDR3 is TGCAGTGCTAAGCCACGTGCGGGAGATGGAGAGACCCAGTACTTC.

CDR3 coding DNA: TGCAGTGCGGACTTGGTCAATGAGCAGTTCTTC. It translates to CSADLVNEQFF. V is TRBV20-1 and J is TRBJ2-1; a possible D gene is TRBD2 (5 bases). V dropped 6 bases and J dropped 6 bases, with 9 bases sitting between them. The CDR3 is made up of 11 amino acids. Germline V gives CDR1 DFQATT, CDR2 SNEGSKA (reference sequence).

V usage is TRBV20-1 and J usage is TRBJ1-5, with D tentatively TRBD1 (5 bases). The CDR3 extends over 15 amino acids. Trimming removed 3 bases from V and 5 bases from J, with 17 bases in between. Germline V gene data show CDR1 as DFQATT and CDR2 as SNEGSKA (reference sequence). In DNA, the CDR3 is TGCAGTGCTAGTTCTTTAGATTTAGGGGATCAGCCCCAGCATTTT. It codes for CSASSLDLGDQPQHF.

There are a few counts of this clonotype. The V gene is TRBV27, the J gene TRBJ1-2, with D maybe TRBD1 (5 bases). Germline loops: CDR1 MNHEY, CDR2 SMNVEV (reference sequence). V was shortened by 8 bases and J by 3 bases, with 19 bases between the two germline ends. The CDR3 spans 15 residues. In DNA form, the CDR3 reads TGTGCCAGCCTAGACTACAGGAGTCCCCACTATGGCTACACCTTC. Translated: CASLDYRSPHYGYTF.

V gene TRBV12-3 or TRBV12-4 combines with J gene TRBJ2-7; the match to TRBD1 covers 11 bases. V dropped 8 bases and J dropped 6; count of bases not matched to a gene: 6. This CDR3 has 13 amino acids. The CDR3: CASGQGAQAEQYF. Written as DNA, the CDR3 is TGTGCCAGCGGACAGGGGGCGCAGGCCGAGCAGTACTTC.

This chain's CDR3 is CASRAGLADQETQYF. CDR3 coding DNA: TGTGCCAGCAGGGCTGGCCTAGCGGACCAAGAGACCCAGTACTTC. The genes are TRBV2 and TRBJ2-5; 7 positions match TRBD2. The ends lost 6 bases at V and 0 bases at J; junction bases unmatched: 7. This CDR3 comprises 15 residues. Germline values: CDR1 SNHLY, CDR2 FYNNEI.

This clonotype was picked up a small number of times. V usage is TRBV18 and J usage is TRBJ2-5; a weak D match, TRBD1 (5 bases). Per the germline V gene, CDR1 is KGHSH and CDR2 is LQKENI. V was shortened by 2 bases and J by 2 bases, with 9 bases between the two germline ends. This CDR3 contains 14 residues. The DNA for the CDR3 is TGTGCCAGCTCACCAGGGGCCACTCAAGAGACCCAGTACTTC. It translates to CASSPGATQETQYF.

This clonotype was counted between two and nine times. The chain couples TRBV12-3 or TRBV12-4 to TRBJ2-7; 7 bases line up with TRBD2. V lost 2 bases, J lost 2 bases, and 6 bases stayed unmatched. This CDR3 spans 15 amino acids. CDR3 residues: CASSLWLAATYEQYF. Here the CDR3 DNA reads TGTGCCAGCAGTTTATGGCTAGCGGCCACCTACGAGCAGTACTTC.

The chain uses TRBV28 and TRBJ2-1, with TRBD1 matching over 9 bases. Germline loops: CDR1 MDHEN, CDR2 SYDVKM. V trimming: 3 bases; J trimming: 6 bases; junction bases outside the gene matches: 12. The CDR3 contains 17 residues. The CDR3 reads CASSFPFGTGRPNEQFF. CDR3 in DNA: TGTGCCAGCAGTTTCCCTTTCGGGACAGGGAGACCCAATGAGCAGTTCTTC.

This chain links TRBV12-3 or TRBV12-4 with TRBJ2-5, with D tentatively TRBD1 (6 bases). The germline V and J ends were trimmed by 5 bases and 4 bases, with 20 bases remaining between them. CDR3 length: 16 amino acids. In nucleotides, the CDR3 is TGTGCCAGCAGTAATACAGGGAAGGGAATGAGAGAGACCCAGTACTTC. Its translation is CASSNTGKGMRETQYF.

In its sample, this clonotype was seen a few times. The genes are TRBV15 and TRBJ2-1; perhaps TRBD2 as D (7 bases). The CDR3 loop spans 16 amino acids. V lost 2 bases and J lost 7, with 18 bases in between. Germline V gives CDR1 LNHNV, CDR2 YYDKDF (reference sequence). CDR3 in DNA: TGTGCCACCAGCAGACCGTGGGGGGGGCAGTATAATGAGCAGTTCTTC. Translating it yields CATSRPWGGQYNEQFF.

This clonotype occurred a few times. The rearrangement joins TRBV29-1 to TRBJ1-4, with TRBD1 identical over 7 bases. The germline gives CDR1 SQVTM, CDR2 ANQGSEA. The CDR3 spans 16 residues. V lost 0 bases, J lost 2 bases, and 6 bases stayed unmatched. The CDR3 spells CSVEDIGTATNEKLFF. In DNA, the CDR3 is TGCAGCGTTGAAGATATTGGGACAGCCACTAATGAAAAACTGTTTTTT. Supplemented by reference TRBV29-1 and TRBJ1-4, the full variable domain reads SAVISQKPSRDICQRGTSLTIQCQVDSQVTMMFWYRQQPGQSLTLIATANQGSEATYESGFVIDKFPISRPNLTFSTLTVSNMSPEDSSIYLCSVEDIGTATNEKLFFGSGTQLSVL.